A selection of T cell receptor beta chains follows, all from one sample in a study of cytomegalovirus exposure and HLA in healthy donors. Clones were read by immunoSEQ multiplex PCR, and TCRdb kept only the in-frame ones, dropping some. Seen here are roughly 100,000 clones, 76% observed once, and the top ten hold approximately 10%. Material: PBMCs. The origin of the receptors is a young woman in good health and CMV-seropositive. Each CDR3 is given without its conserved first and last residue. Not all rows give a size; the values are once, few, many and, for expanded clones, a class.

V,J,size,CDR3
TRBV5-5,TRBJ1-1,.,ASSFRQTMNTEAF
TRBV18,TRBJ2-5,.,ASLKTSGQETQY
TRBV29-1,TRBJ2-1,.,SVEGVRGTSWRRTYNEQF
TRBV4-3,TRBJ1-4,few,ASSQFDRANEKLF
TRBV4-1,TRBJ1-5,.,ASSQVIQSSNQPQH
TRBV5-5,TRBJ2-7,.,ASTTAPSGLRTYEQY
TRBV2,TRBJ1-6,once,ASSGAGQGSPLH
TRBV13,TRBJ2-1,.,ASSTRLAEQF
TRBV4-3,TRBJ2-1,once,ASSHLAGGLSYNEQF
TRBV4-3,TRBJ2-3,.,ASSQSGGGGSDTQY
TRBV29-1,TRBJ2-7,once,SSLQGYEQY
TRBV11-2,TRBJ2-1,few,ASSLAGGMSNEQF
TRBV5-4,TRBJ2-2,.,ASSLGGSTGELF
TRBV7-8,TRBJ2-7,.,ASSQTSGSSYEQY
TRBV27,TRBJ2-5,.,ASSLLGARETQY